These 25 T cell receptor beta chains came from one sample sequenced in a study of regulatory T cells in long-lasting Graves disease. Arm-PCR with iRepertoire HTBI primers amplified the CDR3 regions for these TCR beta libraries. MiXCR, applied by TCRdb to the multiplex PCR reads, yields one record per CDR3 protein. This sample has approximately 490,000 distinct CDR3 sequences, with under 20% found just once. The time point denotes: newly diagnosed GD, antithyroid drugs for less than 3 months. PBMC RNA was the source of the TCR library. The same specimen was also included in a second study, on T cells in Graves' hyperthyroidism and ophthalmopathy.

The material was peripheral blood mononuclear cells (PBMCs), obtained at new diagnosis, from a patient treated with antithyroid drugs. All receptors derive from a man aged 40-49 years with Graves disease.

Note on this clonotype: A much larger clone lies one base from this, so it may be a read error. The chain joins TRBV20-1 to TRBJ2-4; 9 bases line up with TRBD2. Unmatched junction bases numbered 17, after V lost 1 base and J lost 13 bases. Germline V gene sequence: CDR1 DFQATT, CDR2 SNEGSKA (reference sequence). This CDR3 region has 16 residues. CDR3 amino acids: CSARVGGGASYNEQYF. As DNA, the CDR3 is TGCAGTGCTAGAGTAGGCGGGGGGGCTTCCTACAATGAGCAGTACTTC.

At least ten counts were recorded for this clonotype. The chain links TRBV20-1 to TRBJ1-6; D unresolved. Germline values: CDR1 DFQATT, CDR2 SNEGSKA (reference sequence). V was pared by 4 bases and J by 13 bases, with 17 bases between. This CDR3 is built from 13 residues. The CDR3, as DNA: TGCAGTGCTATAGACTCCTGGGGTTCGCCCCTCCACTTT. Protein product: CSAIDSWGSPLHF.

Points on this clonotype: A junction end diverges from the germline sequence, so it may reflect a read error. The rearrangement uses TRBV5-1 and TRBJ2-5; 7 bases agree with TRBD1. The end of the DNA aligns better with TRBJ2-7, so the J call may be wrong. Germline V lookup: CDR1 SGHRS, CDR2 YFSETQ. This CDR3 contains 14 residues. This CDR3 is CASSVATGAYEQYF. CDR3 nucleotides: TGTGCCAGCAGCGTAGCTACAGGGGCATACGAGCAGTACTTC.

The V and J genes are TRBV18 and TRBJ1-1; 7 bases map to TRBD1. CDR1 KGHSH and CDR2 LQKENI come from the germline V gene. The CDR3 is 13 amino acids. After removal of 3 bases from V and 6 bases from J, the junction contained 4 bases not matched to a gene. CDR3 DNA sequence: TGTGCCAGCTCACCCAGGGGGATTGCTGAAGCTTTCTTT. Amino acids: CASSPRGIAEAFF.

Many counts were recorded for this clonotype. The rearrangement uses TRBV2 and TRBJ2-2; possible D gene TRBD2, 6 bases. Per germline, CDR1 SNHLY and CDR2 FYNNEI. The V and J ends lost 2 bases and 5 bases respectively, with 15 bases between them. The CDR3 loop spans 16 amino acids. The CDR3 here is CASSELILGGTGELFF. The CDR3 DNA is TGTGCCAGCAGTGAACTAATCCTCGGGGGAACCGGGGAGCTGTTTTTT.

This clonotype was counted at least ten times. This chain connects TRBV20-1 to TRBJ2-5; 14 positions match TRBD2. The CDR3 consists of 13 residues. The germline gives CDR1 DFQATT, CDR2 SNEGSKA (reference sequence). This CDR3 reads CSPTSGRVETQYF. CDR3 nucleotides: TGCAGCCCGACTAGCGGGAGGGTTGAGACCCAGTACTTC.

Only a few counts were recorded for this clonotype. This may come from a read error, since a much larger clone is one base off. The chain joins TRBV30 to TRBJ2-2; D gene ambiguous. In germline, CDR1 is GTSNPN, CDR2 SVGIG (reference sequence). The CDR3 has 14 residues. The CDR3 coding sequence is TGTGCCTGGAGCGCCTTAAGGAACACCAGGGAGCTGTTTTTT. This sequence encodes CAWSALRNTRELFF.

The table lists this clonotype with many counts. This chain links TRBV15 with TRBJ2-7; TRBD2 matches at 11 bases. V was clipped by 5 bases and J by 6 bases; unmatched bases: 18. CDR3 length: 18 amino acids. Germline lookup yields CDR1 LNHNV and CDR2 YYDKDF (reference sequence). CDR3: CATSSRLAGPLGGAEQYF. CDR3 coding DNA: TGTGCCACCAGCTCTCGACTAGCGGGACCCCTCGGTGGTGCCGAGCAGTACTTC.

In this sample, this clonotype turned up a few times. The CDR3 nucleotides read TGTGCCAGCAGCCCGGGGTCGAACTCTGGGGCCAACGTCCTGACTTTC. Translating gives CASSPGSNSGANVLTF. The chain combines TRBV3-1 with TRBJ2-6, with D possibly TRBD2 on 5 matching bases. The germline gives CDR1 LGHDT, CDR2 YNNKEL (reference sequence). Deletions cut 4 bases from V and 0 bases from J, with 10 bases between. The CDR3 spans 16 residues.

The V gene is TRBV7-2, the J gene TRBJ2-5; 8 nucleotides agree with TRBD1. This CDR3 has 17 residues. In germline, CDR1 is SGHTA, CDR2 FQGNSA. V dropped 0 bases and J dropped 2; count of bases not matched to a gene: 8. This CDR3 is CASSLAPQGARQETQYF. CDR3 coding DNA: TGTGCCAGCAGCTTAGCGCCCCAGGGGGCTAGGCAAGAGACCCAGTACTTC. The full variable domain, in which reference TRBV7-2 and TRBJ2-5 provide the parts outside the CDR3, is GAGVSQSPSNKVTEKGKDVELRCDPISGHTALYWYRQSLGQGLEFLIYFQGNSAPDKSGLPSDRFSAERTGGSVSTLTIQRTQQEDSAVYLCASSLAPQGARQETQYFGPGTRLLVL.

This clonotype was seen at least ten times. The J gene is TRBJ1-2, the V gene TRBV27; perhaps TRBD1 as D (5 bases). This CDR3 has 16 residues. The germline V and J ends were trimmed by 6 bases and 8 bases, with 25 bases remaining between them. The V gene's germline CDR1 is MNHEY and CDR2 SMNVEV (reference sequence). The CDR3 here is CASSPYAARVGEGYTF. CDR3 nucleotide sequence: TGTGCCAGCAGCCCCTACGCGGCCAGGGTAGGAGAAGGCTACACCTTC.

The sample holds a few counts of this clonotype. The CDR3 DNA follows: TGCGCCAGCAGCTCGACAGGTTCCCGCGAGAGGGAAAAACTGTTTTTT. Translating gives CASSSTGSREREKLFF. The chain links TRBV5-1 to TRBJ1-4; a possible D gene is TRBD1 (6 bases). Deletions cut 3 bases from V and 8 bases from J, with 20 bases between. Germline CDR1 SGHRS, CDR2 YFSETQ. CDR3 length: 16 amino acids.

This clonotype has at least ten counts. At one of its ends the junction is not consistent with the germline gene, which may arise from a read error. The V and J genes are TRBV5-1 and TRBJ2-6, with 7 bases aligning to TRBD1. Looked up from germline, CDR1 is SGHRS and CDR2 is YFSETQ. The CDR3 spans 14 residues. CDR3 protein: CATSDRAGANVLTF. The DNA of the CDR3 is TGCGCCACCAGCGACAGGGCTGGGGCCAACGTCCTGACTTTC.

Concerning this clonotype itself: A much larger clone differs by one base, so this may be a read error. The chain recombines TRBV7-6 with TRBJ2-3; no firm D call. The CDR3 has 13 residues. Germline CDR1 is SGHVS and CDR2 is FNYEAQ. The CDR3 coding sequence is TGTGCTAGTCAAGACCCTAGGGCGTACGAGCAGTGCTTC. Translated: CASQDPRAYEQCF.

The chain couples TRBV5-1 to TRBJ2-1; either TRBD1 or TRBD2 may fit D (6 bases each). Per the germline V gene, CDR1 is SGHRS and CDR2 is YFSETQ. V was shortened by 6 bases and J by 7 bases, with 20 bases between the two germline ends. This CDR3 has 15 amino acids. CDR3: CASTAEQGRFNEQFF. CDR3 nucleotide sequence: TGCGCCAGCACCGCGGAGCAGGGGAGGTTTAATGAGCAGTTCTTC. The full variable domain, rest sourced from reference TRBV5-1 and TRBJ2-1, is KAGVTQTPRYLIKTRGQQVTLSCSPISGHRSVSWYQQTPGQGLQFLFEYFSETQRNKGNFPGRFSGRQFSNSRSEMNVSTLELGDSALYLCASTAEQGRFNEQFFGPGTRLTVL.

The CDR3 is CSASRTAKETQYF. CDR3 nucleotide sequence: TGCAGTGCTTCCAGGACAGCAAAAGAGACCCAGTACTTC. This chain links TRBV20-1 with TRBJ2-5; tentative D call: TRBD1 (6 bases). The V gene's germline CDR1 is DFQATT and CDR2 SNEGSKA (reference sequence). CDR3 length equals 13 residues. V lost 5 bases, J lost 3 bases, and 13 bases lay in between.

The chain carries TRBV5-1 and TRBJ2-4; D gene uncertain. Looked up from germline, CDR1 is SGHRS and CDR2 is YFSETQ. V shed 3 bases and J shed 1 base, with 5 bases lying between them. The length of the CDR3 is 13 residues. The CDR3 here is CASSSEAKNIQYF. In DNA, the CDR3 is TGCGCCAGCAGCTCCGAGGCCAAAAACATTCAGTACTTC.

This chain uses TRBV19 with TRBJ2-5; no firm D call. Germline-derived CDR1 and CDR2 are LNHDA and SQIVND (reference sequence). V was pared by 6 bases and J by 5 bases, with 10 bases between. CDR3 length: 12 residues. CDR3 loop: CASSTIPETQYF. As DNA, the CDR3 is TGTGCCAGTAGCACAATACCGGAGACCCAGTACTTC.

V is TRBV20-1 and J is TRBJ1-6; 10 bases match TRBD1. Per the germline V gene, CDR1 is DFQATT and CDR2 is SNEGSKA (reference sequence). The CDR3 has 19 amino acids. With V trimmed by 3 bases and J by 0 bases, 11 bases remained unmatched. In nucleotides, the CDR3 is TGCAGTGCTAGTAAAGCGTTGGGACAGGGGAGCTCCTATAATTCACCCCTCCACTTT. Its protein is CSASKALGQGSSYNSPLHF.

The chain's CDR3 is CASSLQGRGNEKLFF. The DNA of the CDR3 is TGTGCCAGCAGCTTACAGGGCAGGGGTAATGAAAAACTGTTTTTT. The chain recombines TRBV11-2 with TRBJ1-4; D might be TRBD1 (6 bases). The CDR3 has 15 residues. Germline V gene data show CDR1 as SGHAT and CDR2 as FQNNGV. Trimming removed 2 bases at V and 4 bases at J, with 11 bases between.

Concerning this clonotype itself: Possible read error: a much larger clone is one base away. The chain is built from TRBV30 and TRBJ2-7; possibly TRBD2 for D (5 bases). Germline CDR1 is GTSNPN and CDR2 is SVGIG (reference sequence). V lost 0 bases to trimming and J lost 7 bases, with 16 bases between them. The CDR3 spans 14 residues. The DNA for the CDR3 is TGTGCCTGGAGTGTAAATAGCGCGTACAATGAGCAGTACTTC. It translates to CAWSVNSAYNEQYF. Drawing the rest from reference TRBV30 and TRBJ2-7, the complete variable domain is SQTIHQWPATLVQPVGSPLSLECTVEGTSNPNLYWYRQAAGRGLQLLFYSVGIGQISSEVPQNLSASRPQDRQFILSSKKLLLSDSGFYLCAWSVNSAYNEQYFGPGTRLTVT.

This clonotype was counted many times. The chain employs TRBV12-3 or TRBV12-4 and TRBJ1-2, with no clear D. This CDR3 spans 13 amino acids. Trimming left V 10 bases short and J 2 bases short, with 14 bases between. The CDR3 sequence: CATSEGTNYGYTF. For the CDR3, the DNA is TGTGCCACATCGGAGGGTACCAACTATGGCTACACCTTC.

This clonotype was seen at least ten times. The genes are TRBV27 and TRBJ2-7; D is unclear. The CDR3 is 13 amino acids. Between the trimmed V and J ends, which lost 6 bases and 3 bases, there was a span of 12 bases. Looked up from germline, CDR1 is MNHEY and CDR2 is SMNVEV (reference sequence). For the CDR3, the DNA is TGTGCCAGCAGGCTAAACCCCCTCTACGAGCAGTACTTC. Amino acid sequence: CASRLNPLYEQYF.

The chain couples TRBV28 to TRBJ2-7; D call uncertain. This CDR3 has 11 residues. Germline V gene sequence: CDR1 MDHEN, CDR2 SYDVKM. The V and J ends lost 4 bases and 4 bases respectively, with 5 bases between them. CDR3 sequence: CASSSEYEQYF. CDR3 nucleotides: TGTGCCAGCAGTTCCGAATACGAGCAGTACTTC.

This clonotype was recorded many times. The CDR3 DNA is TGTGCCAGCATCCCGGGGCGAACCGGGGAGCTGTTTTTT. It encodes CASIPGRTGELFF. The J gene is TRBJ2-2, the V gene TRBV12-3 or TRBV12-4; D might be TRBD1 or TRBD2, each matching 5 bases. V was shortened by 7 bases and J by 5 bases, with 11 bases between the two germline ends. The CDR3 extends over 13 amino acids.